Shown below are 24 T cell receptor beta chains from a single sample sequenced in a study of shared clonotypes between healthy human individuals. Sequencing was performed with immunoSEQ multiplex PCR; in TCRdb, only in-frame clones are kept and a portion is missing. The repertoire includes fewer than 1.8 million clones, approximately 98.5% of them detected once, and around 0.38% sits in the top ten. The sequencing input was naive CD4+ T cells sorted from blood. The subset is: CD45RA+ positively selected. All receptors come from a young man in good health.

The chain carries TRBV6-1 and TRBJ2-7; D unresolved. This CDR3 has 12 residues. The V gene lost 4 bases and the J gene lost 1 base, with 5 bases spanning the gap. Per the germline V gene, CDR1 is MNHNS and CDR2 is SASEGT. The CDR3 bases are TGTGCCAGCAGTGTTGTGTCCTACGAGCAGTACTTC. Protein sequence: CASSVVSYEQYF.

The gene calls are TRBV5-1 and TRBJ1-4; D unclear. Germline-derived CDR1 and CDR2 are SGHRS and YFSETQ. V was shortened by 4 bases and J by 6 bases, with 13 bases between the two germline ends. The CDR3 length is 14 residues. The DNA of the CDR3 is TGCGCCAGCAGCGCCCGGGGTCGAGATGAAAAACTGTTTTTT. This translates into CASSARGRDEKLFF.

CDR3 in amino acids: CASSPLVAGELFF. The CDR3 nucleotides read TGTGCCAGCAGCCCCCTAGTAGCCGGGGAGCTGTTTTTT. The gene calls are TRBV7-2 and TRBJ2-2; the D is unclear. The CDR3 runs 13 residues. V lost 5 bases and J 6 bases, leaving 10 bases between the germline ends. Germline loops: CDR1 SGHTA, CDR2 FQGNSA.

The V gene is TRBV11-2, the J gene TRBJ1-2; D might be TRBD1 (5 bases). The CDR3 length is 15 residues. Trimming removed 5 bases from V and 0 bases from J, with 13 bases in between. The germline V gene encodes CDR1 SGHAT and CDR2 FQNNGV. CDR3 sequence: CASSRSGAPNYGYTF. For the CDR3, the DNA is TGTGCCAGCAGCCGGAGCGGGGCCCCTAACTATGGCTACACCTTC. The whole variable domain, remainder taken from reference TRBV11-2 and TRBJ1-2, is EAGVAQSPRYKIIEKRQSVAFWCNPISGHATLYWYQQILGQGPKLLIQFQNNGVVDDSQLPKDRFSAERLKGVDSTLKIQPAKLEDSAVYLCASSRSGAPNYGYTFGSGTRLTVV.

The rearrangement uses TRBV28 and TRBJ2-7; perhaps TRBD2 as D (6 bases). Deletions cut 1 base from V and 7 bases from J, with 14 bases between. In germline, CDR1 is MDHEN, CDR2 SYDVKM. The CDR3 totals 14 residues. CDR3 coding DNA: TGTGCCAGCAGTTTATCTCGCCCGGCGGGGGAGCAGTACTTC. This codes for CASSLSRPAGEQYF.

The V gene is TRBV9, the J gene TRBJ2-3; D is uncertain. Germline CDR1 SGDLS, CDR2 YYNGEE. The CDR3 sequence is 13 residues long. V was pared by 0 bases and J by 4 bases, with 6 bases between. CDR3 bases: TGTGCCAGCAGCGTAGACCTCTCAGATACGCAGTATTTT. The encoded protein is CASSVDLSDTQYF.

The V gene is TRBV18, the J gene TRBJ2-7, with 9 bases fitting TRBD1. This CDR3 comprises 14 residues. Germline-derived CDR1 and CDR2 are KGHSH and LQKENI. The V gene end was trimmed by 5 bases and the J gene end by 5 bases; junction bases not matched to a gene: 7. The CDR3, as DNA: TGTGCCAGCTCAATGGACAGGGGAGGCAACGAGCAGTACTTC. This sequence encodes CASSMDRGGNEQYF.

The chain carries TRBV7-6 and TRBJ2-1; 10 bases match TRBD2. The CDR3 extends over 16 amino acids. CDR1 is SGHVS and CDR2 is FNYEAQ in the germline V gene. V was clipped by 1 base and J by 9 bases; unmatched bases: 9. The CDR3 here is CASSLGSSGSISEQFF. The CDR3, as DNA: TGTGCCAGCAGCTTAGGGTCTAGCGGGAGTATTAGTGAGCAGTTCTTC. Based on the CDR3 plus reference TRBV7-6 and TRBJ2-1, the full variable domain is GAGVSQSPRYKVTKRGQDVALRCDPISGHVSLYWYRQALGQGPEFLTYFNYEAQQDKSGLPNDRFSAERPEGSISTLTIQRTEQRDSAMYRCASSLGSSGSISEQFFGPGTRLTVL.

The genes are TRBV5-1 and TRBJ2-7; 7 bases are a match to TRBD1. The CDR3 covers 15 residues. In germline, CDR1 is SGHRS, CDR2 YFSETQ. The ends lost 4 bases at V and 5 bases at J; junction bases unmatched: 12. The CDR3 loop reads CASSPGQPLTHEQYF. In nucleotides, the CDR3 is TGCGCCAGCAGCCCGGGACAGCCGCTCACCCACGAGCAGTACTTC.

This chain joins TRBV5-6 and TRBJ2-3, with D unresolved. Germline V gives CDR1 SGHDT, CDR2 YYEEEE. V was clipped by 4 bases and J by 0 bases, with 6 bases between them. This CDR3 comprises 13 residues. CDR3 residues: CASSADSTDTQYF. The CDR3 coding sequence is TGTGCCAGCAGCGCGGACAGCACAGATACGCAGTATTTT.

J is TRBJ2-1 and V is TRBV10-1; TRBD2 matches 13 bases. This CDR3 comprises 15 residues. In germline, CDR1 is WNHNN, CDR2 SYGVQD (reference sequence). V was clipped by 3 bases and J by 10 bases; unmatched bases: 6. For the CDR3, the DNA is TGCGCCAGCAGTGATACTAGCGGGAGGGCCGGGGAGCAGTTCTTC. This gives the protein CASSDTSGRAGEQFF.

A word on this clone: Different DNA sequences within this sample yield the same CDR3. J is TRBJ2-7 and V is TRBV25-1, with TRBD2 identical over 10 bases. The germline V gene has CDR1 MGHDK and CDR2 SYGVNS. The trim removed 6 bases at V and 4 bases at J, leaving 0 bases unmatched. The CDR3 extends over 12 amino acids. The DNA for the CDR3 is TGTGCCAGCAGACTAGCGGGATACGAGCAGTACTTC. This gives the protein CASRLAGYEQYF.

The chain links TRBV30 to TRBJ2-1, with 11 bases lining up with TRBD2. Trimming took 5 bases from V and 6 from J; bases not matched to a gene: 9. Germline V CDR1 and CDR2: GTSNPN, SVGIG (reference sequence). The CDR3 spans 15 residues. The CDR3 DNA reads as TGTGCCTGGGGACCCGGGACTAGCGGCCTCAATGAGCAGTTCTTC. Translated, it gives CAWGPGTSGLNEQFF. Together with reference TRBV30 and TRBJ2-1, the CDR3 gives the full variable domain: SQTIHQWPATLVQPVGSPLSLECTVEGTSNPNLYWYRQAAGRGLQLLFYSVGIGQISSEVPQNLSASRPQDRQFILSSKKLLLSDSGFYLCAWGPGTSGLNEQFFGPGTRLTVL.

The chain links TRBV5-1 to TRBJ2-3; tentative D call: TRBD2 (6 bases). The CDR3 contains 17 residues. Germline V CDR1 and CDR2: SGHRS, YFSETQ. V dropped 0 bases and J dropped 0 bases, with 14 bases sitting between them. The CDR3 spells CASSLGRWGTSTDTQYF. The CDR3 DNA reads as TGCGCCAGCAGCTTGGGGCGTTGGGGGACTAGCACAGATACGCAGTATTTT.

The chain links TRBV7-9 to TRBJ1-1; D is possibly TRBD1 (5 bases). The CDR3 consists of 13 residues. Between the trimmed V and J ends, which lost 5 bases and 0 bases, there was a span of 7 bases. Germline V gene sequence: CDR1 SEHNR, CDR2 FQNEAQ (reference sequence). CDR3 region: CASSGQLNTEAFF. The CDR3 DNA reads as TGTGCCAGCAGCGGACAATTGAACACTGAAGCTTTCTTT.

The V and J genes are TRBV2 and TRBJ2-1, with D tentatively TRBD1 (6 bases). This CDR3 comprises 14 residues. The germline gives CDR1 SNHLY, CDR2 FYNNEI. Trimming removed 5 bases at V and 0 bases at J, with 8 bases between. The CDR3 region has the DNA TGTGCCAGCAGTACAGGGAGCTCCTACAATGAGCAGTTCTTC. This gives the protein CASSTGSSYNEQFF.

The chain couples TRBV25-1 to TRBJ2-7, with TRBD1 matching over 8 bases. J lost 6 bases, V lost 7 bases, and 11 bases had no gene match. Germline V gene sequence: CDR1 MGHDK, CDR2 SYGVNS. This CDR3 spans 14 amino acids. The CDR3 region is CASTPGDRPTEQYF. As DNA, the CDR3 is TGTGCCAGCACCCCCGGGGACAGGCCAACCGAGCAGTACTTC.

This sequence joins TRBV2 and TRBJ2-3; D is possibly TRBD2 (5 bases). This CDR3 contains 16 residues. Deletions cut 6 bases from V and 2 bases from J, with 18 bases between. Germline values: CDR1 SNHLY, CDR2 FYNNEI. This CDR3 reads CASRMPRRGTTDTQYF. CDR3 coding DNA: TGTGCCAGCAGGATGCCAAGACGGGGTACCACAGATACGCAGTATTTT.

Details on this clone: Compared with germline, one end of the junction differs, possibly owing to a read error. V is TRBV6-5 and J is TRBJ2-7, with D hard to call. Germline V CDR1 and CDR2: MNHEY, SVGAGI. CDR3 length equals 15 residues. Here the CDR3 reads CASSYSVDHTYVQYF. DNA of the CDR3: TGTGCCAGCAGTTACTCAGTGGACCACACCTACGTGCAGTACTTC.

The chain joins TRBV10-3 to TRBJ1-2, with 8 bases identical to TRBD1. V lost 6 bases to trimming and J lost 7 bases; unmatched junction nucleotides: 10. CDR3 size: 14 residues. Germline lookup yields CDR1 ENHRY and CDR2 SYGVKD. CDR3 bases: TGTGCCATCAGCGCCCAGGGACAGGAAAGTGGCTACACCTTC. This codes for CAISAQGQESGYTF.

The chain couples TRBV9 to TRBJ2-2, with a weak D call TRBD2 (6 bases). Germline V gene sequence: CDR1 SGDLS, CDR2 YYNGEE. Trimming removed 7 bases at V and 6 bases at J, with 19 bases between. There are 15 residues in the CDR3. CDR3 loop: CASASEPTTSGELFF. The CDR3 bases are TGTGCCAGCGCTAGCGAACCTACCACCTCCGGGGAGCTGTTTTTT.

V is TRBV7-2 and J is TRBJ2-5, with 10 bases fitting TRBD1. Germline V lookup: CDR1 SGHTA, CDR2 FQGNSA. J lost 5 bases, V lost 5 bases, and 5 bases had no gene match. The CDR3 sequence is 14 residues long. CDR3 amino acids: CASSPGTGVETQYF. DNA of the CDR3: TGTGCCAGCAGCCCCGGGACAGGGGTCGAGACCCAGTACTTC.

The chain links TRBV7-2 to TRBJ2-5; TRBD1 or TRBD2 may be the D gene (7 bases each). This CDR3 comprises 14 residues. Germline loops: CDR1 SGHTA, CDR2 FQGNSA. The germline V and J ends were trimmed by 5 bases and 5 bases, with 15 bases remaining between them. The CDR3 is CASSLQGGSETQYF. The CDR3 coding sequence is TGTGCCAGCAGCCTCCAGGGGGGGTCTGAGACCCAGTACTTC.

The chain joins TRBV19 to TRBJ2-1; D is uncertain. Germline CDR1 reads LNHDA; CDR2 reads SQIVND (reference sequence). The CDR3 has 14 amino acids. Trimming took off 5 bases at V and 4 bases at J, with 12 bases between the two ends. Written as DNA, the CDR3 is TGTGCCAGTAGTCTAACCCCGTCTTACAATGAGCAGTTCTTC. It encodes CASSLTPSYNEQFF. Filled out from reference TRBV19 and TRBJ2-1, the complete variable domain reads DGGITQSPKYLFRKEGQNVTLSCEQNLNHDAMYWYRQDPGQGLRLIYYSQIVNDFQKGDIAEGYSVSREKKESFPLTVTSAQKNPTAFYLCASSLTPSYNEQFFGPGTRLTVL.